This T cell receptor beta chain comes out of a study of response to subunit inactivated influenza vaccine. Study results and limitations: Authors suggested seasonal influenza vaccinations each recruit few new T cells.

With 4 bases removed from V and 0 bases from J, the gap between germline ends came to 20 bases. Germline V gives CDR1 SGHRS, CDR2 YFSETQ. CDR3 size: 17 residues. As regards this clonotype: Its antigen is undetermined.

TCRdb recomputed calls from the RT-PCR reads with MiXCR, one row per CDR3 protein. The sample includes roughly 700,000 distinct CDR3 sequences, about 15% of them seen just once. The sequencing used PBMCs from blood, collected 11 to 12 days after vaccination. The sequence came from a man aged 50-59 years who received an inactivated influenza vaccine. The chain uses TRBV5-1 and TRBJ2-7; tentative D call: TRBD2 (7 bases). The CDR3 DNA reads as TGCGCCAGCAGCCCCTGGGGAGAGGGGGGGAACTCCTACGAGCAGTACTTC. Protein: CASSPWGEGGNSYEQYF.